This is a list of T cell receptor beta chains from one sample in a study of T cell repertoires in aging, cancer and after chemotherapy. TCRdb reanalysed the multiplex PCR reads using MiXCR and keeps one entry per CDR3 protein. Of approximately 2,300 distinct CDR3 sequences listed, around 24% are singletons. The sequenced material came from blood. The receptors originated from a human donor with a solid tumor. The CDR3 runs from the conserved cysteine through the conserved F or W. A D gene is named only where the DNA matches it firmly. Clone sizes are given selectively: once, few, many, or a class where the clone is expanded.

V gene	D gene	J gene	clone size	CDR3 protein	CDR3 DNA
TRBV7-9	.	TRBJ2-3	.	CASSPRGASTDTQYF	TGTGCCAGCAGCCCCCGGGGGGCGAGCACAGATACGCAGTATTTT
TRBV7-2	TRBD2	TRBJ2-5	.	CASSSSARGGTQYF	TGTGCCAGCAGCTCGTCGGCCCGGGGGGGCACCCAGTACTTC
TRBV18	.	TRBJ1-1	.	CASSLGHLNTEAFF	TGTGCCAGCTCACTTGGACACCTGAACACTGAAGCTTTCTTT
TRBV6-6	TRBD1	TRBJ2-7	large	CASSPTPGQPLGEQYF	TGTGCCAGCAGTCCTACTCCGGGACAGCCCTTAGGCGAGCAGTACTTC
TRBV4-1	TRBD2	TRBJ2-2	.	CASSPLLAPAGELFF	TGCGCCAGCAGCCCCCTACTAGCGCCGGCCGGGGAGCTGTTTTTT
TRBV29-1	.	TRBJ1-2	medium-sized	CSVGQSVDGYTF	TGCAGCGTCGGACAGTCCGTGGATGGCTACACCTTC
TRBV6-5	TRBD1	TRBJ1-6	large	CASSGGDSPLHF	TGTGCCAGTTCAGGGGGCGATTCACCCCTCCACTTT
TRBV5-1	TRBD2	TRBJ2-7	few	CASSLGLAETREQYF	TGCGCCAGCAGCTTAGGACTAGCGGAAACACGGGAGCAGTACTTC
TRBV11-1	.	TRBJ1-3	medium-sized	CASSLRGSTSSGNTIYF	TGTGCCAGCAGCCTACGGGGTTCTACCTCTTCTGGAAACACCATATATTTT
TRBV7-9	.	TRBJ2-1	few	CASSLARGYNEQFF	TGTGCCAGCAGCTTAGCGCGCGGGTACAATGAGCAGTTCTTC
TRBV29-1	TRBD1	TRBJ2-7	large	CSVSGQGSYEQYF	TGCAGCGTTAGCGGACAGGGATCCTACGAGCAGTACTTC
TRBV18	TRBD2	TRBJ2-7	few	CASSPSGRIYGSYEQYF	TGTGCCAGCTCCCCTAGCGGGAGAATTTACGGGTCCTACGAGCAGTACTTC
TRBV5-1	.	TRBJ1-2	few	CASSSSGQPHGYTF	TGCGCCAGCAGCTCGTCCGGACAGCCCCATGGCTACACCTTC
TRBV24-1	.	TRBJ1-3	few	CATSDPPRRTVLSGNTIYF	TGTGCCACCAGTGATCCACCCAGAAGGACAGTCCTCTCTGGAAACACCATATATTTT
TRBV4-2	.	TRBJ2-2	.	CASSQDTATITGELFF	TGCGCCAGCAGCCAAGATACGGCGACGATCACCGGGGAGCTGTTTTTT
TRBV19	.	TRBJ2-7	large	CASSNSLEQYF	TGTGCCAGTAGTAACTCCTTGGAGCAGTACTTC
TRBV28	TRBD2	TRBJ2-1	.	CASSRSLVGGPVQFF	TGTGCCAGCAGCCGATCTTTAGTGGGAGGGCCGGTGCAGTTCTTC
TRBV4-1	.	TRBJ2-5	.	CASSQEEGFQETQYF	TGCGCCAGCAGCCAAGAAGAAGGGTTCCAAGAGACCCAGTACTTC
TRBV29-1	.	TRBJ2-7	large	CSVGGLRGLEQYF	TGCAGCGTTGGCGGATTGCGGGGCCTAGAGCAGTACTTC
TRBV20-1	TRBD1	TRBJ2-1	few	CSASPGGNEQFF	TGCAGTGCTAGTCCAGGGGGCAATGAGCAGTTCTTC
TRBV13	.	TRBJ2-6	medium-sized	CATTFSGANVLTF	TGTGCCACGACATTTTCTGGGGCCAACGTCCTGACTTTC
TRBV4-2	.	TRBJ2-7	.	CASSQARSGFYEQYF	TGTGCCAGCAGCCAAGCTCGATCAGGGTTCTACGAGCAGTACTTC
TRBV30	.	TRBJ1-5	few	CAWSALGGRNQPQHF	TGTGCCTGGAGCGCCTTGGGGGGGCGCAATCAGCCCCAGCATTTT
TRBV18	.	TRBJ2-1	.	CASSPIGEQFF	TGTGCCAGCTCACCGATAGGTGAGCAGTTCTTC
TRBV20-1	.	TRBJ1-2	medium-sized	CSQGGISNYGYTF	TGCAGTCAGGGTGGAATCTCTAACTATGGCTACACCTTC
TRBV29-1	.	TRBJ2-1	few	CSGRDFSNEQFF	TGCAGCGGACGGGACTTTAGTAATGAGCAGTTCTTC
TRBV19	.	TRBJ2-3	.	CAPFPDRPTDTQYF	TGTGCCCCCTTCCCCGACAGGCCTACAGATACGCAGTATTTT
TRBV6-5	TRBD1	TRBJ2-2	.	CASSSCQGVTGELFF	TGTGCCAGCAGTTCTTGCCAGGGGGTTACCGGGGAGCTGTTTTTT
TRBV19	.	TRBJ2-7	large	CASTPDSDSSYEQYF	TGTGCCAGTACCCCGGACTCCGACAGCTCCTACGAGCAGTACTTC
TRBV28	.	TRBJ2-3	once	CASSDTGFVDTQYF	TGTGCCAGCAGTGACACAGGGTTTGTAGATACGCAGTATTTT
TRBV24-1	.	TRBJ1-5	.	CATSDSQQNQPQHF	TGTGCCACCAGTGACTCACAACAGAATCAGCCCCAGCATTTT
TRBV19	TRBD2	TRBJ2-1	.	CASSLAGTSGRYEQFF	TGTGCCAGTAGTTTGGCCGGGACTAGCGGGAGATATGAGCAGTTCTTC
TRBV20-1	.	TRBJ1-1	few	CSARELPGWGNTEAFF	TGCAGTGCTAGGGAACTTCCCGGGTGGGGGAACACTGAAGCTTTCTTT
TRBV11-1	.	TRBJ1-5	large	CASTAAVGNQPQHF	TGTGCCAGCACCGCGGCCGTTGGCAATCAGCCCCAGCATTTT
TRBV19	.	TRBJ1-1	medium-sized	CASSTGMNTEAFF	TGTGCCAGTAGTACGGGAATGAACACTGAAGCTTTCTTT
TRBV20-1	.	TRBJ2-3	few	CSASRTTDTQYF	TGCAGTGCTTCGAGGACTACAGATACGCAGTATTTT
TRBV7-6	TRBD2	TRBJ2-2	medium-sized	CASSRTSGVTGELFF	TGTGCCAGCAGCCGTACTAGCGGGGTCACCGGGGAGCTGTTTTTT
TRBV18	.	TRBJ2-6	.	CASSPQGTGANVLTF	TGTGCCAGCTCACCCCAGGGTACTGGGGCCAACGTCCTGACTTTC
TRBV10-3	.	TRBJ1-2	few	CAISSQDGYTF	TGTGCCATCAGTTCCCAGGATGGCTACACCTTC
TRBV7-9	.	TRBJ2-3	few	CASSLRGSPGSTASTDTQYF	TGTGCCAGCAGCTTAAGAGGCTCCCCCGGGTCGACAGCTAGCACAGATACGCAGTATTTT
TRBV7-6	.	TRBJ2-1	.	CASSLFYATEQFF	TGTGCCAGCAGCCTATTTTACGCGACCGAGCAGTTCTTC
TRBV20-1	TRBD2	TRBJ2-5	few	CSAYPGLAGETQYF	TGCAGTGCTTACCCGGGACTAGCGGGAGAGACCCAGTACTTC
TRBV20-1	TRBD1	TRBJ2-2	.	CSARDRIRGSTGELFF	TGCAGTGCTAGAGATCGCATCAGGGGGAGCACCGGGGAGCTGTTTTTT
TRBV29-1	.	TRBJ1-1	large	CSVRLRGRVTEAFF	TGCAGCGTTCGCCTACGGGGCCGGGTCACTGAAGCTTTCTTT
TRBV18	.	TRBJ1-3	.	CASSPFRESSGNTIYF	TGTGCCAGCTCACCATTCAGGGAATCCTCCGGAAACACCATATATTTT
TRBV5-1	.	TRBJ2-7	.	CASEGIRGGALYF	TGCGCCAGCGAAGGTATTAGGGGCGGAGCCCTGTACTTC
TRBV20-1	.	TRBJ2-6	.	CSALNPGANVLTF	TGCAGTGCACTAAACCCTGGGGCCAACGTCCTGACTTTC
TRBV27	.	TRBJ2-7	medium-sized	CASKLGREQYF	TGTGCCAGCAAACTCGGTCGCGAGCAGTACTTC
TRBV18	.	TRBJ2-3	few	CASSPGYPTSTDTQYF	TGTGCCAGCTCACCAGGCTACCCCACTAGCACAGATACGCAGTATTTT
TRBV29-1	.	TRBJ2-5	few	CSVEDFPGATQYF	TGCAGCGTTGAAGATTTCCCAGGGGCGACCCAGTACTTC
TRBV5-5	.	TRBJ1-6	few	CASSLVGSYNSPLHF	TGTGCCAGCAGCTTGGTTGGCTCCTATAATTCACCCCTCCACTTT
TRBV18	.	TRBJ2-7	medium-sized	CASSPRYEQYF	TGTGCCAGCTCACCACGCTACGAGCAGTACTTC
TRBV18	.	TRBJ1-3	.	CASSLVGVNGNTIYF	TGTGCCAGCTCACTCGTCGGGGTAAACGGAAACACCATATATTTT